The 21 T cell receptor beta chains given below trace back to one sample, sequenced in a study of blood T cell repertoires in COVID-19. Some clones are missing from TCRdb's copy, which holds only in-frame ones; the method was immunoSEQ multiplex PCR. The table has some 230,000 clones, roughly 79% seen once. The specimen was PBMCs or T cells enriched from blood (not recorded which). The receptors were gathered from a man in his forties who had recovered from COVID-19.

This sequence joins TRBV18 and TRBJ1-2; D is possibly TRBD1 (5 bases). CDR1 and CDR2 from the germline V gene are KGHSH and LQKENI. Trimming removed 2 bases from V and 6 bases from J, with 16 bases in between. The CDR3 extends over 15 amino acids. In DNA, the CDR3 is TGTGCCAGCTCACCAGCAGGGAATATCCCCCATGGCTACACCTTC. Translation gives CASSPAGNIPHGYTF.

The rearrangement links TRBV27 to TRBJ2-1, with a weak D call TRBD1 (6 bases). The CDR3 is 14 residues long. CDR1 is MNHEY and CDR2 is SMNVEV in the germline V gene (reference sequence). The ends were cut back, 5 bases at V and 5 bases at J, with 13 bases in the middle. The CDR3 reads CASSLIGQNNEQFF. The DNA of the CDR3 is TGTGCCAGCAGTCTAATCGGACAGAACAATGAGCAGTTCTTC.

The gene calls are TRBV5-5 and TRBJ1-2, with TRBD1 matching 9 bases. Per germline, CDR1 SGHKS and CDR2 YYEKEE (reference sequence). The CDR3 runs to 15 residues. The ends lost 4 bases at V and 4 bases at J; junction bases unmatched: 8. The CDR3: CASSLGQGEGYGYTF. CDR3 nucleotides: TGTGCCAGCAGCCTGGGACAGGGAGAGGGCTATGGCTACACCTTC.

The chain couples TRBV9 to TRBJ2-1; 14 bases align to TRBD2. Germline CDR1 and CDR2: SGDLS and YYNGEE. V dropped 4 bases and J dropped 6; count of bases not matched to a gene: 6. The CDR3 runs to 16 residues. The CDR3 DNA reads TGTGCCAGCAGCCCCCGGGGACTAGCGGGAGTCAATGAGCAGTTCTTC. Encoded protein: CASSPRGLAGVNEQFF.

In this sample, this clone turned up once. The chain joins TRBV4-1 to TRBJ2-2; 16 nucleotides agree with TRBD2. V lost 1 base, J lost 4 bases, and 3 bases stayed unmatched. This CDR3 contains 18 residues. Per the germline V gene, CDR1 is MGHRA and CDR2 is YSYEKL. DNA for the CDR3: TGCGCCAGCAGCCAAGCGGGACTAGCGGGGGGGGTCACCGGGGAGCTGTTTTTT. It translates to CASSQAGLAGGVTGELFF.

V gene TRBV7-3 combines with J gene TRBJ1-1, with TRBD1 identical over 11 bases. V was clipped by 3 bases and J by 7 bases; unmatched bases: 4. CDR1 and CDR2 from the germline V gene are SGHTA and FQGTGA. CDR3 length: 14 residues. CDR3 coding DNA: TGTGCCAGCAGCTTGGACAGGGGGCGCGGTGAAGCTTTCTTT. Its protein product is CASSLDRGRGEAFF.

The chain has TRBV23-1 and TRBJ2-7, with a weak D call TRBD2 (6 bases). TRBV23-1 is placed among ORFs of uncertain function. With 4 bases removed from V and 5 bases from J, the gap between germline ends came to 12 bases. The CDR3 covers 13 residues. This CDR3 is CASSRLGSDEQYF. Here the CDR3 DNA reads TGCGCCAGCAGTCGACTAGGATCGGACGAGCAGTACTTC.

This rearrangement joins TRBV18 to TRBJ1-2; 8 nucleotides match TRBD1. V lost 3 bases, J lost 7 bases, and 7 bases stayed unmatched. Germline V CDR1 and CDR2: KGHSH, LQKENI. There are 14 residues in the CDR3. The CDR3 DNA follows: TGTGCCAGCTCACCGCCGCAGGGGGCAGGTGGCTACACCTTC. This translates into CASSPPQGAGGYTF.

The gene calls are TRBV5-1 and TRBJ2-2; TRBD2 matches 12 bases. CDR3 length: 16 amino acids. V gave up 0 bases and J gave up 5 bases; unmatched junction bases: 2. Germline V CDR1 and CDR2: SGHRS, YFSETQ. DNA for the CDR3: TGCGCCAGCAGCTTGGTACTAGCGGGGGGAACCGGGGAGCTGTTTTTT. This gives the protein CASSLVLAGGTGELFF.

The chain joins TRBV18 to TRBJ2-3; 9 nucleotides agree with TRBD1. This CDR3 spans 15 amino acids. V gave up 3 bases and J gave up 4 bases; unmatched junction bases: 5. CDR1 is KGHSH, CDR2 LQKENI, per germline. This CDR3 reads CASSPGTGSSDTQYF. The CDR3 DNA sequence: TGTGCCAGCTCACCCGGGACAGGGAGTTCAGATACGCAGTATTTT.

V and J are TRBV3-1 (or the pseudogene TRBV3-2) and TRBJ2-5; D ambiguous. The CDR3 is 13 residues long. Trimming pared 4 bases from V and 0 bases from J, leaving 6 bases between. From germline, CDR1 is LGHDT and CDR2 YNNKEL (reference sequence). The chain's CDR3 is CASSPYYQETQYF. Here the CDR3 DNA reads TGTGCCAGCAGCCCCTATTACCAAGAGACCCAGTACTTC.

This clone was counted only a few times. CDR3 nucleotide sequence: TGTGCCAGCAGCGTAGGAAGCTCCAACTATGGCTACACCTTC. Its protein product is CASSVGSSNYGYTF. The gene calls are TRBV9 and TRBJ1-2, with D uncertain. Germline CDR1 reads SGDLS; CDR2 reads YYNGEE. CDR3 length: 14 residues. V was cut by 0 bases and J by 2 bases, with 8 bases left in between. Using reference TRBV9 and TRBJ1-2 for the parts outside the CDR3, the full variable domain is DSGVTQTPKHLITATGQRVTLRCSPRSGDLSVYWYQQSLDQGLQFLIQYYNGEERAKGNILERFSAQQFPDLHSELNLSSLELGDSALYFCASSVGSSNYGYTFGSGTRLTVV.

The rearrangement links TRBV7-3 to TRBJ2-5; TRBD2 matches at 9 bases. The trim removed 5 bases at V and 4 bases at J, leaving 11 bases unmatched. This CDR3 spans 16 amino acids. Germline CDR1 and CDR2: SGHTA and FQGTGA. As DNA, the CDR3 is TGTGCCAGCAGCCCCAATAGCGGGAGCTTGGGAGAGACCCAGTACTTC. It yields the protein CASSPNSGSLGETQYF.

As concerns this clone: Distinct nucleotide sequences in the sample also encode this CDR3. CDR3 sequence: CASSLGGFTEAFF. The DNA for the CDR3 is TGCGCCAGCAGCTTGGGAGGGTTCACTGAAGCTTTCTTT. The chain is built from TRBV5-1 and TRBJ1-1; the D is unclear. The CDR3 is 13 amino acids. With 0 bases removed from V and 4 bases from J, the gap between germline ends came to 7 bases. Looked up from germline, CDR1 is SGHRS and CDR2 is YFSETQ.

The V and J genes are TRBV28 and TRBJ1-4; a weak D match, TRBD1 (6 bases). V gave up 4 bases and J gave up 4 bases, with 13 bases separating them. There are 15 residues in the CDR3. Germline values: CDR1 MDHEN, CDR2 SYDVKM. Here the CDR3 reads CASSSFRGLNEKLFF. The DNA of the CDR3 is TGTGCCAGCAGTTCTTTCAGGGGCCTTAATGAAAAACTGTTTTTT.

This chain uses TRBV12-3 or TRBV12-4 with TRBJ2-3; D ambiguous. Between the trimmed V and J ends, which lost 3 bases and 2 bases, there was a span of 6 bases. The CDR3 is 13 residues long. CDR3 residues: CASSFSNTDTQYF. The CDR3, as DNA: TGTGCCAGCAGTTTTTCCAACACAGATACGCAGTATTTT.

This clone was counted once. This sequence joins TRBV7-2 and TRBJ1-6; D is undetermined. Germline V gene sequence: CDR1 SGHTA, CDR2 FQGNSA. CDR3 length: 15 amino acids. The germline V and J ends were trimmed by 3 bases and 10 bases, with 16 bases remaining between them. CDR3 coding DNA: TGTGCCAGCAGCTTCCTCCCCGGGATTGGATCACCCCTCCACTTT. Encoded protein: CASSFLPGIGSPLHF. Complete variable domain (other parts from reference TRBV7-2 and TRBJ1-6): GAGVSQSPSNKVTEKGKDVELRCDPISGHTALYWYRQSLGQGLEFLIYFQGNSAPDKSGLPSDRFSAERTGGSVSTLTIQRTQQEDSAVYLCASSFLPGIGSPLHFGNGTRLTVT.

The genes are TRBV15 and TRBJ2-2; TRBD2 agrees at 8 bases. This CDR3 is 15 amino acids long. Looked up from germline, CDR1 is LNHNV and CDR2 is YYDKDF (reference sequence). V shed 1 base and J 11 bases; nucleotides not matched to a gene: 9. Here the CDR3 reads CATSRVGRGRHELFF. The CDR3 DNA is TGTGCCACCAGCAGAGTCGGGAGGGGCCGGCACGAGCTGTTTTTT.

The rearrangement uses TRBV9 and TRBJ2-3, with 10 bases that match TRBD2. Trimming took 4 bases from V and 0 from J; bases not matched to a gene: 8. The germline gives CDR1 SGDLS, CDR2 YYNGEE. This CDR3 comprises 17 residues. CDR3 DNA: TGTGCCAGCAGCTTACGGACTAGCGGAGACAGCACAGATACGCAGTATTTT. Protein product: CASSLRTSGDSTDTQYF.

This clone has a single count. The chain has TRBV7-2 and TRBJ2-1; 8 bases fit TRBD2. CDR3 size: 15 residues. Germline V gives CDR1 SGHTA, CDR2 FQGNSA. J lost 5 bases, V lost 5 bases, and 8 bases had no gene match. The CDR3 reads CASSRRGGQHNEQFF. The DNA for the CDR3 is TGTGCCAGCAGCCGGCGCGGGGGGCAGCACAATGAGCAGTTCTTC.

The chain employs TRBV6-2 or TRBV6-3 and TRBJ2-2; D might be TRBD2 (7 bases). The CDR3 contains 14 residues. The V and J ends lost 4 bases and 7 bases respectively, with 13 bases between them. Germline V gives CDR1 MNHEY, CDR2 SVGEGT. CDR3 sequence reads: CASSWGGSNGELFF. CDR3 DNA sequence: TGTGCCAGCAGTTGGGGGGGCTCTAACGGGGAGCTGTTTTTT.